This T cell receptor beta chain came from a study of cytomegalovirus exposure and HLA in healthy donors. CDR1 and CDR2 (germline): SQVTM, ANQGSEA. The CDR3 covers 12 residues. Trimming removed 8 bases at V and 2 bases at J, with 11 bases between. Amplification used 60 Vbeta primers and 13 Jbeta primers. Measured with immunoSEQ multiplex PCR; TCRdb has only the in-frame clones, and not every one. In the table there are more than 100,000 clones, under 80% of which are singletons. To note about this clone: Its antigen is undetermined.

Notes on the study in general: Segments of the TCR beta V type were, in most cases, productive about 87% or about 30% of the time in an earlier analysis. For TCR beta chains, V- and J-gene trimming was later linked to a missense DCLRE1C variant.

This sequence joins TRBV29-1 and TRBJ2-3; D might be TRBD2 (5 bases). This TCR came from a man between 60 and 75 years old in good health and CMV-seropositive. The specimen was PBMCs. Here the CDR3 DNA reads TGCAGCCTGGAGGCAGACACAGATACGCAGTATTTT. Translating gives CSLEADTDTQYF.